This TCR beta chain was obtained from a study of T cell changes during pregnancy in multiple sclerosis. Some clones are missing from TCRdb's copy, which holds only in-frame ones; the method was immunoSEQ multiplex PCR. The sample carries tens of thousands of clones, 85% to 95% recorded once. Only one count was recorded for this clone. The CDR3 is 14 residues long. The ends were cut back, 0 bases at V and 4 bases at J, with 10 bases in the middle. Germline CDR1 SGHRS, CDR2 YFSETQ. The TCR was taken from a female donor with multiple sclerosis, enrolled in a pregnancy study. The V call is TRBV5-1, the J call TRBJ1-1, with D hard to call. The specimen was peripheral blood, collected after pregnancy. CDR3 residues: CASSLGGVGTEAFF. CDR3 sequence (DNA): TGCGCCAGCAGCTTGGGCGGGGTCGGCACTGAAGCTTTCTTT.